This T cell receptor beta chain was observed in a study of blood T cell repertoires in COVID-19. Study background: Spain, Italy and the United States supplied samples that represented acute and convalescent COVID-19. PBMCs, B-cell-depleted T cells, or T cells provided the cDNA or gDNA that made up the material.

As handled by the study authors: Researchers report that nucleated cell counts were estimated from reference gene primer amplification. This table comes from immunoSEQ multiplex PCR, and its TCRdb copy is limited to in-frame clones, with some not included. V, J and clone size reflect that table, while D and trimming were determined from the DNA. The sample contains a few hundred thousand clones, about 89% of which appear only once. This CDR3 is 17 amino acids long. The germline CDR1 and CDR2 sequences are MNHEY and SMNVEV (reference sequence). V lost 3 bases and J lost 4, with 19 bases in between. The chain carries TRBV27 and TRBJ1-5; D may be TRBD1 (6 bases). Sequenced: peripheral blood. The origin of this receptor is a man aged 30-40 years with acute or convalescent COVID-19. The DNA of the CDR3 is TGTGCCAGCAGTTTTTCCCCGAGGACAGCCACTAATCAGCCCCAGCATTTT. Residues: CASSFSPRTATNQPQHF.